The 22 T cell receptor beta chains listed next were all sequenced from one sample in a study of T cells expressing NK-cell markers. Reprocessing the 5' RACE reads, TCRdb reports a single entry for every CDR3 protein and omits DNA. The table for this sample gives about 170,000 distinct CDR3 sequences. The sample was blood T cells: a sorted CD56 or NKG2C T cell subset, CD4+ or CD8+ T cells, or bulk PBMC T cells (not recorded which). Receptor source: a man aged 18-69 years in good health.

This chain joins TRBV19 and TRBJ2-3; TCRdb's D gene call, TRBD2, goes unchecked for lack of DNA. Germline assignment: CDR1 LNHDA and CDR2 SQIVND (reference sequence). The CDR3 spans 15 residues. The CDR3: CASRVLAGSTDTQYF.

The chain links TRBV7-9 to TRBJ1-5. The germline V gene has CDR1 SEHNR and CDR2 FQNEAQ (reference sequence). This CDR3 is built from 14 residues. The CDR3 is CASSFPGLNQPQHF.

CDR3 in amino acids: CASSQAPGQAISYTF. The chain combines TRBV4-1 with TRBJ1-2; lacking DNA, the TRBD1 call made by TCRdb goes unchecked. The CDR3 totals 15 residues. Germline V gives CDR1 MGHRA, CDR2 YSYEKL.

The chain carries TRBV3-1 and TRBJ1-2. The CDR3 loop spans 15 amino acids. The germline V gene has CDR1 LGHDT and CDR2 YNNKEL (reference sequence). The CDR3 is CASSQERQGYYGYTF. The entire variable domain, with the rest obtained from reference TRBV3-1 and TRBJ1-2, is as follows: DTAVSQTPKYLVTQMGNDKSIKCEQNLGHDTMYWYKQDSKKFLKIMFSYNNKELIINETVPNRFSPKSPDKAHLNLHINSLELGDSAVYFCASSQERQGYYGYTFGSGTRLTVV.

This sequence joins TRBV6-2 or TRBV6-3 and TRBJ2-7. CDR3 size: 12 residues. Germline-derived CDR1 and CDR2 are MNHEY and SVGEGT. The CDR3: CASAGPTYEQYF.

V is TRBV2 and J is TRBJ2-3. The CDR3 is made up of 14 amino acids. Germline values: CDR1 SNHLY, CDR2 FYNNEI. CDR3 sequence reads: CASSQIEFTDTQYF.

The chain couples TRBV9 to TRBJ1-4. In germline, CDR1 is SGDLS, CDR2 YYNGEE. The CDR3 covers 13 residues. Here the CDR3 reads CASSVAGDEKLFF.

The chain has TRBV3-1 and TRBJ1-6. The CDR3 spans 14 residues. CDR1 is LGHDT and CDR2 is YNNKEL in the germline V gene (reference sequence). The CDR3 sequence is CASSPQEDNSPLHF. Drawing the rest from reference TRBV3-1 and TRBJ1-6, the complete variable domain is DTAVSQTPKYLVTQMGNDKSIKCEQNLGHDTMYWYKQDSKKFLKIMFSYNNKELIINETVPNRFSPKSPDKAHLNLHINSLELGDSAVYFCASSPQEDNSPLHFGNGTRLTVT.

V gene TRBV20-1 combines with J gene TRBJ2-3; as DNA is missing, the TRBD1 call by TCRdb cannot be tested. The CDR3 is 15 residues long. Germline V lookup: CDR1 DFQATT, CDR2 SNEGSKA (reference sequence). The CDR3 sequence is CSATKAGKSTDTQYF.

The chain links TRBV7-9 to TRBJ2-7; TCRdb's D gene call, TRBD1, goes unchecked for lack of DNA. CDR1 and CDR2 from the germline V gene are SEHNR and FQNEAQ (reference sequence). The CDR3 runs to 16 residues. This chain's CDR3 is CASSFPSRDSSYEQYF.

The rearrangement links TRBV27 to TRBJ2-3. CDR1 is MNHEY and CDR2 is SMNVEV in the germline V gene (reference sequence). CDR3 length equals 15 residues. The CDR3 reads CASSLGLRAPDTQYF.

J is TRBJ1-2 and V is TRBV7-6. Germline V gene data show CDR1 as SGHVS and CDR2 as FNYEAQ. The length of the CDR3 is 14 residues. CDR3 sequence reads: CASSLDIAGYGYTF.

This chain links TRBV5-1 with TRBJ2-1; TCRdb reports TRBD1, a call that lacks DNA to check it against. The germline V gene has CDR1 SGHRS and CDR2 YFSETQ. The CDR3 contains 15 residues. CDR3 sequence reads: CASSPRTGGPNEQFF.

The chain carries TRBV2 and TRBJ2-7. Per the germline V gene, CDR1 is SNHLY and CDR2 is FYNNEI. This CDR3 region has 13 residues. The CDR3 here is CGSNGLTSYEQYF.

The CDR3 here is CASSFDRLAEENYQETQYF. The chain joins TRBV12-3 or TRBV12-4 to TRBJ2-5; with no DNA, the TCRdb D assignment of TRBD2 cannot be verified. There are 19 residues in the CDR3.

CDR3 amino acids: CASSLVQGNGYTF. The chain is built from TRBV7-2 and TRBJ1-2; no DNA is available, so the TRBD1 call from TCRdb remains unchecked. The CDR3 consists of 13 residues. Germline CDR1 and CDR2: SGHTA and FQGNSA.

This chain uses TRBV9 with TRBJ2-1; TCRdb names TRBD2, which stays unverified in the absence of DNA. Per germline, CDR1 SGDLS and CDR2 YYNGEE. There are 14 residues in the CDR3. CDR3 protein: CASSVENAGNEQFF.

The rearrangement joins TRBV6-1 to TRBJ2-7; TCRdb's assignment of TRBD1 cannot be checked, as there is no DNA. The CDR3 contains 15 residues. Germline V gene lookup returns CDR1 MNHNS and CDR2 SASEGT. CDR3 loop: CASSDGPGKYYEQYF.

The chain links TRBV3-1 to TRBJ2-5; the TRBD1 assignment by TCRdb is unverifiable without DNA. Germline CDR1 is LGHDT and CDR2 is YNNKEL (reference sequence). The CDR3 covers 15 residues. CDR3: CASSQEGAKGETQYF.

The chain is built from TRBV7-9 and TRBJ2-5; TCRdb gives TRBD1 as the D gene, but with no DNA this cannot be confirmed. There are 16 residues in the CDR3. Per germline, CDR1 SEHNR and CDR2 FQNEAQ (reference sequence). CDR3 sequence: CASSPRTGPLRETQYF.

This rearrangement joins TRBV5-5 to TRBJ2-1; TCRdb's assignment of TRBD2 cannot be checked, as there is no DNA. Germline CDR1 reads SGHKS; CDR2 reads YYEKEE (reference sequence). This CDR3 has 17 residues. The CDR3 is CASSGGASGPPYNEQFF.

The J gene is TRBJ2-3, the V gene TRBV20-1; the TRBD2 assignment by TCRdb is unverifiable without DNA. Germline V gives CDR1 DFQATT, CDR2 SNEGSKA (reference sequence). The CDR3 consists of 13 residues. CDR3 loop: CSARAREADTQYF.